This T cell receptor beta chain was recovered during a study of T cells in Graves' hyperthyroidism and ophthalmopathy. Patients with uncontrolled infections, other autoimmune diseases, pregnancy or lactation were excluded. Amplified regions were TCR beta CDR3 sequences from RNA transcripts. First-round RT-PCR of the TCR CDR3 relied on the HTBI primer set. TCRdb re-analysed the multiplex PCR reads in MiXCR, keeping a single row per CDR3 protein. Among roughly 500,000 distinct CDR3 sequences listed, over 45% were seen once. Germline V CDR1 and CDR2: KGHDR, SFDVKD. Trimming pared 12 bases from V and 4 bases from J, leaving 8 bases between. The CDR3 has 10 residues.

The TCR comes from an adult woman with Graves' disease, either hyperthyroidism or ophthalmopathy (not recorded which). The chain carries TRBV24-1 and TRBJ2-5; D is unresolved. The sequencing sample was made of peripheral blood or thyroid tissue (not recorded which). CDR3 protein: CAPYGETQYF. In DNA form, the CDR3 reads TGTGCCCCATATGGAGAGACCCAGTACTTC.